This T cell receptor (beta chain) emerged from a study of OX40 agonist ivuxolimab in advanced cancers. At the level of the whole study: Ivuxolimab, which targeted the costimulatory receptor OX40 (CD134), was an agonistic, fully human IgG2 monoclonal antibody. Among the 52 dose-escalation patients, around 19 had hepatocellular carcinoma, 15 or so melanoma, 9 renal cell carcinoma and 9 head and neck cancer. Patients were allowed to have had prior anti-PD-1, anti-PD-L1 or anti-CTLA-4 therapy, and around 40% of the dose-escalation patients had previously received checkpoint inhibitors. Partial responses occurred in three dose-escalation patients, of whom one had hepatocellular carcinoma and two had cutaneous melanoma. Peripheral TCRbeta sequencing aimed to test whether ivuxolimab altered TCR sequence diversity and caused clonal T-cell expansion. Intravenous ivuxolimab was administered to patients every 2 weeks at six dose levels: 0.01, 0.1, 0.3, 1.5, 3 and 10 mg/kg. A male proportion of around 81% and a mean age of roughly 58 years, ranging from roughly 23 to 85, were recorded for the dose-escalation cohort. The paper reports the monotherapy dose-escalation portion (N of about 54 patients) of the phase I ivuxolimab trial. The paper as a whole reports these results and caveats: Clonal expansion of both CD4+ and CD8+ blood T cells was observed from baseline to week 6 at doses 0.1 to 3.0 mg/kg. In the 0.1-3.0 mg/kg groups, partial responders were among the patients with the lowest normalized peripheral clonal expansion, particularly in CD8+ T cells. The antigen specificity of the peripheral T cells that underwent clonal expansion was not determined. On average, CD8+ T cells showed more expanded clones than CD4+ T cells after ivuxolimab. Low levels of normalized T-cell clonal expansion were also seen in some patients who did not respond.

The CDR3 contains 15 residues, cysteine and phenylalanine counted. Kept here is only the CDR3 DNA, which spans 45 bases and is read in frame from base 1. Per the germline V gene (reference sequence), LNHDA is the CDR1 and SQIVND is the CDR2. Trimming costs V 3 bases and J 4 bases, and their ends lie 15 bases apart. The trial excluded patients who had a history of autoimmune disease or were on systemic immunosuppression. Peripheral blood for TCR sequencing was drawn from every dose cohort at baseline, at cycle 4 day 1 and at cycle 7 day 1. The samples were taken from a phase I, first-in-human, multicenter, open-label dose-escalation trial of ivuxolimab. Adults with locally advanced or metastatic melanoma, renal cell, hepatocellular, or head and neck squamous cell carcinoma were enrolled in the trial. CD4+ and CD8+ T cells were sorted separately from peripheral blood before TCR sequencing. Genomic DNA was isolated from the sorted cells so that the TCRbeta CDR3 region could be sequenced. The immunoSEQ Assay was used for sequencing of TCRbeta CDR3 regions. TCRdb mirrors the immuneACCESS table, restricted to in-frame sequences. Some clones are absent from its copies; in checked studies, under half trace to an unresolved V gene, and the reason for the others is unknown. For this sample the table gives tens of thousands of clones, of which 90% to 95% were detected only once. The top ten clonotypes cover less than 20% of the sample.

A few counts support this clone. The target of this receptor is not known. No base-level quality is on record; no much larger clone is a single base apart. Sequencing used CD4+ or CD8+ T cells sorted from blood, obtained in a trial of the OX40 agonist ivuxolimab. This receptor was obtained from an adult with an advanced solid tumor such as melanoma, head and neck, liver or kidney cancer. Rearrangement joined TRBV19 to TRBJ1-1; the D gene lacks a confident call. The CDR3 corresponds to CASSMAAGGGTEAFF. The DNA sequence is as follows: TGTGCCAGTAGTATGGCCGCCGGAGGAGGCACTGAAGCTTTCTTT.